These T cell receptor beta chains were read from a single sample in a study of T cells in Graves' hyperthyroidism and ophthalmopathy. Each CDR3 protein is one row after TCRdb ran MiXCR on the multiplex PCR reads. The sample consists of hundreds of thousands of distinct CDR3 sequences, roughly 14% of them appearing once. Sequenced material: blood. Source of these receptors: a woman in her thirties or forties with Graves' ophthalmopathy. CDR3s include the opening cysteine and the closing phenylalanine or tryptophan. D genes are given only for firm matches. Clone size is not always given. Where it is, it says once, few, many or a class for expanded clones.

CDR3 DNA: TGTGCCAGCAGCCCCTTTAGGGTAGACTATGGCTACACCTTC
CDR3 protein: CASSPFRVDYGYTF
J gene: TRBJ1-2
D gene: .
CDR3 length: 14
V gene: TRBV25-1
clone size: many

CDR3 DNA: TGCAGCGTGGAGATCGTGGGGAAGATATACGGCTACACCTTC
CDR3 protein: CSVEIVGKIYGYTF
J gene: TRBJ1-2
D gene: .
CDR3 length: 14
V gene: TRBV29-1
clone size: many

CDR3 DNA: TGTGCCAGCAGCTTATCCCACCGGAGGGACGAGCAGTACTTC
CDR3 protein: CASSLSHRRDEQYF
J gene: TRBJ2-7
D gene: .
CDR3 length: 14
V gene: TRBV7-3
clone size: .

CDR3 DNA: TGTGCCAGCAAAGGGGGCGCCTACGAGCAGTACTTC
CDR3 protein: CASKGGAYEQYF
J gene: TRBJ2-7
D gene: TRBD1
CDR3 length: 12
V gene: TRBV12-3/TRBV12-4
clone size: .

CDR3 DNA: TGTGCCAGCAGTCCCGGGACAGGGGGTTCTGGCTACACCTTC
CDR3 protein: CASSPGTGGSGYTF
J gene: TRBJ1-2
D gene: TRBD1
CDR3 length: 14
V gene: TRBV12-3/TRBV12-4
clone size: .

CDR3 DNA: TGTGCCAGCAGAGGGTCCTGGGGGTCGAACACCGGGGAGCTGTTTTTT
CDR3 protein: CASRGSWGSNTGELFF
J gene: TRBJ2-2
D gene: .
CDR3 length: 16
V gene: TRBV28
clone size: many

CDR3 DNA: TGCGCCAGCAGCTCTGGTGGCGGGAGCTACTCCTACGAGCAGTACTTC
CDR3 protein: CASSSGGGSYSYEQYF
J gene: TRBJ2-7
D gene: TRBD2
CDR3 length: 16
V gene: TRBV5-1
clone size: .

CDR3 DNA: TGTGCCAGCAGTTCGTTCCGGGGAGGCACTGAAGCTTTCTTT
CDR3 protein: CASSSFRGGTEAFF
J gene: TRBJ1-1
D gene: .
CDR3 length: 14
V gene: TRBV28
clone size: many

CDR3 DNA: TGCGCCAGCAGCCAAGTCTCGGGATCGAGGGACAGGGTGGGAGAGACCCAGTACTTC
CDR3 protein: CASSQVSGSRDRVGETQYF
J gene: TRBJ2-5
D gene: TRBD1
CDR3 length: 19
V gene: TRBV4-3
clone size: .

CDR3 DNA: TGTGCCAGCAAGATGGGGACTAGCGGATTCACCGGGGAGCTGTTTTTT
CDR3 protein: CASKMGTSGFTGELFF
J gene: TRBJ2-2
D gene: TRBD2
CDR3 length: 16
V gene: TRBV6-1
clone size: few

CDR3 DNA: TGCGCCAGCAGCCGGCCCGGACAGGGAGGGAACTATGGCTACACCTTC
CDR3 protein: CASSRPGQGGNYGYTF
J gene: TRBJ1-2
D gene: TRBD1
CDR3 length: 16
V gene: TRBV4-1
clone size: few

CDR3 DNA: TGTGCCTACCCCGGGGCGTCTGGAAACACCATATATTTT
CDR3 protein: CAYPGASGNTIYF
J gene: TRBJ1-3
D gene: .
CDR3 length: 13
V gene: TRBV30
clone size: few

CDR3 DNA: TGTGCCAGCATGGGGGCTAGCGTCTACGAGCAGTACTTC
CDR3 protein: CASMGASVYEQYF
J gene: TRBJ2-7
D gene: .
CDR3 length: 13
V gene: TRBV6-2/TRBV6-3
clone size: once

CDR3 DNA: TGTGCCACCAGTGATTGGGGGACTGAAGCTTTCTTT
CDR3 protein: CATSDWGTEAFF
J gene: TRBJ1-1
D gene: .
CDR3 length: 12
V gene: TRBV24-1
clone size: many

CDR3 DNA: TGCAGTGCTAGGCAGGGGGGGCTTGTCGGAGAGACCCAGTACTTC
CDR3 protein: CSARQGGLVGETQYF
J gene: TRBJ2-5
D gene: .
CDR3 length: 15
V gene: TRBV20-1
clone size: many

CDR3 DNA: TGTGCCAGCAGTTTTGCGCAGGGAGAGACCCAGTACTTC
CDR3 protein: CASSFAQGETQYF
J gene: TRBJ2-5
D gene: .
CDR3 length: 13
V gene: TRBV12-3/TRBV12-4
clone size: few

CDR3 DNA: TGCAGTGCTAGAGATCCGCGCCAGGGGACCCAGTACTTC
CDR3 protein: CSARDPRQGTQYF
J gene: TRBJ2-5
D gene: .
CDR3 length: 13
V gene: TRBV20-1
clone size: many

CDR3 DNA: TGTGCCAGCAGTTTTCAGGGGATCGGAACTGAAGCTTTCTTT
CDR3 protein: CASSFQGIGTEAFF
J gene: TRBJ1-1
D gene: .
CDR3 length: 14
V gene: TRBV28
clone size: many

CDR3 DNA: TGTGCCAGCAGCAAACTCTGGGAGATAGGCATGGAGACCCAGTACTTC
CDR3 protein: CASSKLWEIGMETQYF
J gene: TRBJ2-5
D gene: .
CDR3 length: 16
V gene: TRBV6-1
clone size: few

CDR3 DNA: TGTGCCAGCGGGGAGGGACTGAGCAATCAGCCCCAGCATTTT
CDR3 protein: CASGEGLSNQPQHF
J gene: TRBJ1-5
D gene: .
CDR3 length: 14
V gene: TRBV6-1
clone size: many

CDR3 DNA: TGTGCCAGCAGCCGTAGCGGGAGGGCAAACACCGGGGAGCTGTTTTTT
CDR3 protein: CASSRSGRANTGELFF
J gene: TRBJ2-2
D gene: TRBD2
CDR3 length: 16
V gene: TRBV6-1
clone size: .

CDR3 DNA: TGTGCCAGCAGTTACTCGATGACGGGCACGCAGCCCCAGCATTTT
CDR3 protein: CASSYSMTGTQPQHF
J gene: TRBJ1-5
D gene: .
CDR3 length: 15
V gene: TRBV6-5
clone size: once

CDR3 DNA: TGCGCCAGCAGCATCCTCTCTAGCGGGGCAGATACGCAGTATTTT
CDR3 protein: CASSILSSGADTQYF
J gene: TRBJ2-3
D gene: TRBD2
CDR3 length: 15
V gene: TRBV5-1
clone size: many

CDR3 DNA: TGTGCCAGCAGTCTCTCCGGGACAGGGGGCATGAACACTGAAGCTTTCTTT
CDR3 protein: CASSLSGTGGMNTEAFF
J gene: TRBJ1-1
D gene: TRBD1
CDR3 length: 17
V gene: TRBV12-3/TRBV12-4
clone size: .

CDR3 DNA: TGTGCCAGCAGTCCCAATGCGGAGACCCAGTACTTC
CDR3 protein: CASSPNAETQYF
J gene: TRBJ2-5
D gene: .
CDR3 length: 12
V gene: TRBV7-9
clone size: many

CDR3 DNA: TGTGCCAGCTCACCACCGGCGGGATCTGTTACCCACGAGCAGTACTTC
CDR3 protein: CASSPPAGSVTHEQYF
J gene: TRBJ2-7
D gene: .
CDR3 length: 16
V gene: TRBV18
clone size: .

CDR3 DNA: TGTGCCAGCAGTTACGGCGGGGACTCCTACGAGCAGTACTTC
CDR3 protein: CASSYGGDSYEQYF
J gene: TRBJ2-7
D gene: .
CDR3 length: 14
V gene: TRBV6-2/TRBV6-3
clone size: many

CDR3 DNA: TGTGCCAGTAGTAGAAATGCGGGAGGGGGAGAGACCCAGTACTTC
CDR3 protein: CASSRNAGGGETQYF
J gene: TRBJ2-5
D gene: TRBD2
CDR3 length: 15
V gene: TRBV19
clone size: many

CDR3 DNA: TGCAGTGCTTACTTACAGGGGATCGGCAATCAGCCCCAGCATTTT
CDR3 protein: CSAYLQGIGNQPQHF
J gene: TRBJ1-5
D gene: TRBD1
CDR3 length: 15
V gene: TRBV20-1
clone size: .

CDR3 DNA: TGTGCCATCAGTGAGTCGGCAGGTTTGCCTGAAGCTTTCTTT
CDR3 protein: CAISESAGLPEAFF
J gene: TRBJ1-1
D gene: .
CDR3 length: 14
V gene: TRBV10-3
clone size: many

CDR3 DNA: TGTGCCAGCAGTCTCTCCCCAGGGGTGAGGTCACCCCTCCACTTT
CDR3 protein: CASSLSPGVRSPLHF
J gene: TRBJ1-6
D gene: .
CDR3 length: 15
V gene: TRBV28
clone size: many

CDR3 DNA: TGCGCCAGCAGCCGCGGCGGTCAGGGTCAGCCCCAGCATTTT
CDR3 protein: CASSRGGQGQPQHF
J gene: TRBJ1-5
D gene: .
CDR3 length: 14
V gene: TRBV5-1
clone size: many

CDR3 DNA: TGCAGTGCTTCTATCTTAGCGGGACTATCCTACGAGCAGTACTTC
CDR3 protein: CSASILAGLSYEQYF
J gene: TRBJ2-7
D gene: TRBD2
CDR3 length: 15
V gene: TRBV20-1
clone size: many

CDR3 DNA: TGTGCCAGCAGTGAGAGGGAAGAAAGCATTCAGTACTTC
CDR3 protein: CASSEREESIQYF
J gene: TRBJ2-4
D gene: .
CDR3 length: 13
V gene: TRBV6-1
clone size: .

CDR3 DNA: TGCAGTGCTCCACGGATGTTCGAGTACACTGAAGCTTTCTTT
CDR3 protein: CSAPRMFEYTEAFF
J gene: TRBJ1-1
D gene: .
CDR3 length: 14
V gene: TRBV20-1
clone size: many

CDR3 DNA: TGTGCCAGCAGCTTCCTCGGGGGTGAACACTACGAGCAGTACTTC
CDR3 protein: CASSFLGGEHYEQYF
J gene: TRBJ2-7
D gene: .
CDR3 length: 15
V gene: TRBV7-9
clone size: .

CDR3 DNA: TGTGCCAGCAGTTTAGCGCTGGGACTAGCGGGAGAGGGCGGGGAGCTGTTTTTT
CDR3 protein: CASSLALGLAGEGGELFF
J gene: TRBJ2-2
D gene: TRBD2
CDR3 length: 18
V gene: TRBV12-3/TRBV12-4
clone size: many

CDR3 DNA: TGTGCCAGCAGTTACTCTGGGGGAAGAGAGACCCAGTACTTC
CDR3 protein: CASSYSGGRETQYF
J gene: TRBJ2-5
D gene: .
CDR3 length: 14
V gene: TRBV6-2/TRBV6-3
clone size: many

CDR3 DNA: TGCAGTGCTAGAATACGGGGAGTTCGAGGCGGGGAGCTGTTTTTT
CDR3 protein: CSARIRGVRGGELFF
J gene: TRBJ2-2
D gene: .
CDR3 length: 15
V gene: TRBV20-1
clone size: .

CDR3 DNA: TGTGCCAGCAGTGAAATTCAAGGCAGGATTTCACCCCTCCACTTT
CDR3 protein: CASSEIQGRISPLHF
J gene: TRBJ1-6
D gene: .
CDR3 length: 15
V gene: TRBV6-1
clone size: many

CDR3 DNA: TGTGCCAGCAGTAAGGGACAGGAATATCGCTTAAATGGCTACACCTTC
CDR3 protein: CASSKGQEYRLNGYTF
J gene: TRBJ1-2
D gene: TRBD1
CDR3 length: 16
V gene: TRBV28
clone size: .

CDR3 DNA: TGTGCCAGCAGTGTAGGGGGAGGGCCTCAGTACGAGCAGTACTTC
CDR3 protein: CASSVGGGPQYEQYF
J gene: TRBJ2-7
D gene: .
CDR3 length: 15
V gene: TRBV2
clone size: many